Listed below are T cell receptor beta chains from one sample, sequenced in a study of tumor-infiltrating lymphocytes in primary liver carcinoma. TCRdb recomputed calls from the multiplex PCR reads with MiXCR, one row per CDR3 protein. The profile shows 300,000 to 350,000 distinct CDR3 sequences, approximately 64% of them singletons. The sequenced material came from peripheral blood. The source is a man aged 40-50 years with primary liver carcinoma and hepatitis B virus infection. CDR3s include the opening cysteine and the closing phenylalanine or tryptophan. A D gene is named only where the DNA matches it firmly. Clone sizes are given selectively: once, few, many, or a class where the clone is expanded.

V gene	J gene	clone size	D gene	CDR3 protein	CDR3 DNA
TRBV29-1	TRBJ2-1	many	TRBD2	CSASILAGINNEQFF	TGCAGCGCCTCAATACTAGCGGGGATCAACAATGAGCAGTTCTTC
TRBV11-2	TRBJ1-2	-	-	CASSLVLQFGYGYTF	TGTGCCAGTAGCTTAGTACTGCAGTTCGGCTATGGCTACACCTTC
TRBV11-2	TRBJ2-1	-	TRBD1	CADSLRDSSYNEQFF	TGTGCCGACAGCCTCCGGGACAGCTCCTACAATGAGCAGTTCTTC
TRBV30	TRBJ2-3	-	TRBD1	CAWSTRQGSFTDTQYF	TGTGCCTGGAGTACCCGACAGGGGTCGTTCACAGATACGCAGTATTTT
TRBV6-2/TRBV6-3	TRBJ1-1	many	-	CASRTGDTEAFF	TGTGCCAGCAGAACGGGGGACACTGAAGCTTTCTTT
TRBV6-2/TRBV6-3	TRBJ2-1	-	-	CASSYVVAVNERFF	TGTGCCAGCAGTTACGTGGTAGCGGTCAATGAGAGGTTCTTC
TRBV11-2	TRBJ1-4	many	-	CASSTKQGVEKLFF	TGTGCCAGCAGCACGAAGCAAGGGGTGGAAAAACTGTTTTTT
TRBV4-3	TRBJ2-1	-	-	CASSQKAGSDFYNEQSF	TGCGCCAGCAGCCAAAAAGCTGGATCCGATTTCTACAATGAGCAGTCCTTC
TRBV6-2/TRBV6-3	TRBJ1-5	many	TRBD1	CASRSSQGRNQPQHF	TGTGCCAGCAGATCCTCACAGGGGCGCAATCAGCCCCAGCATTTT
TRBV6-2/TRBV6-3	TRBJ2-7	-	-	CAGSDDSTEQYF	TGTGCCGGCAGTGACGACTCGACAGAACAGTACTTC
TRBV11-2	TRBJ2-1	-	-	CASSPRGGGQFF	TGTGCCAGCAGTCCCAGGGGCGGTGGGCAGTTCTTC
TRBV10-2	TRBJ1-4	many	-	CASSTGNFENRLF	TGCGCCAGCAGTACCGGGAACTTCGAAAATCGTTTATTT
TRBV6-1	TRBJ2-3	many	-	CASSETGTDTQYF	TGTGCCAGCAGTGAAACAGGGACAGATACGCAGTATTTT
TRBV4-1	TRBJ2-5	-	-	CASSLSGHSGEPQYF	TGCGCCAGCAGCCTCTCGGGACATTCGGGGGAGCCCCAGTACTTC
TRBV6-5	TRBJ1-2	few	-	CASKRQDYGYTF	TGTGCCAGCAAGAGGCAGGACTATGGCTACACCTTC
TRBV6-6	TRBJ2-7	many	-	CASSASHLGTNEQYF	TGTGCCAGCAGTGCATCACACCTAGGGACCAACGAGCAGTACTTC
TRBV11-3	TRBJ2-1	many	TRBD1	CASSASGTGFREQFF	TGTGCCAGCAGCGCCTCCGGGACAGGGTTTCGTGAGCAGTTCTTC
TRBV11-1	TRBJ2-7	-	TRBD1	CASSVDRGGEQYF	TGTGCCAGCAGCGTGGACAGGGGCGGAGAGCAGTACTTC
TRBV6-5	TRBJ2-2	many	-	CASRSRVHTGELFF	TGTGCCAGCAGAAGTAGGGTCCACACCGGGGAGCTGTTTTTT
TRBV4-2	TRBJ2-7	many	TRBD1	CASSQGSSTGKGEQYF	TGTGCCAGCAGCCAAGGATCCTCGACAGGGAAGGGCGAGCAGTACTTC
TRBV11-2	TRBJ2-7	-	-	CASSSAGGASEQYF	TGTGCCAGCAGCAGTGCGGGCGGAGCCTCGGAGCAGTACTTC
TRBV11-2	TRBJ2-1	-	-	CASGTTSKQLF	TGTGCCAGCGGTACGACTAGTAAGCAGCTCTTC
TRBV4-1	TRBJ1-5	many	TRBD1	CASSQAPGGTVNQPQHF	TGCGCCAGCAGCCAAGCCCCCGGCGGGACAGTAAATCAGCCCCAGCATTTT
TRBV6-6	TRBJ2-1	many	TRBD2	CASSYSGLAGNNEQFF	TGTGCCAGCAGTTACTCAGGGCTAGCGGGAAACAATGAGCAGTTCTTC
TRBV6-1	TRBJ1-2	many	TRBD1	CASRPTGSYGYTF	TGTGCCAGCAGACCGACAGGGTCCTATGGCTACACCTTC
TRBV11-3	TRBJ2-1	few	TRBD1	CASSLWGQGSYNEQFF	TGTGCCAGCAGCTTATGGGGACAGGGGTCTTACAATGAGCAGTTCTTC
TRBV12-3/TRBV12-4	TRBJ2-1	many	TRBD2	CASSPRLAGAYNEQFF	TGTGCCAGCAGCCCCCGACTAGCGGGAGCCTACAATGAGCAGTTCTTC
TRBV10-3	TRBJ2-6	-	-	CATTGANVLTF	TGTGCCACAACCGGGGCCAACGTCCTGACTTTC
TRBV24-1	TRBJ2-3	-	TRBD2	CATSDSGLAGTDTQYF	TGTGCCACCAGTGACTCCGGACTAGCGGGCACAGATACGCAGTATTTT
TRBV4-3	TRBJ1-5	-	-	CASGQGNTGEPQHF	TGCGCCAGCGGCCAAGGAAACACTGGAGAGCCGCAGCATTTT
TRBV29-1	TRBJ2-3	-	-	CSVGEQGSTHYF	TGCAGCGTTGGAGAACAGGGTTCTACCCATTATTTT
TRBV5-6	TRBJ2-7	once	-	CASSLEIALRNEQYF	TGTGCCAGCAGCTTGGAAATAGCGTTGAGAAACGAGCAGTACTTC
TRBV6-5	TRBJ2-7	-	-	CASSKRQDVGYEQYF	TGTGCCAGCAGTAAAAGACAGGACGTGGGGTACGAGCAGTACTTC
TRBV12-3/TRBV12-4	TRBJ2-7	-	TRBD2	CASSPTSGSPPQYF	TGTGCCAGCAGTCCTACTAGCGGGAGCCCTCCGCAGTACTTC
TRBV4-1	TRBJ1-5	-	-	CASSAQQSYSYQPQHF	TGCGCCAGCAGCGCTCAACAGAGTTATAGCTATCAGCCCCAGCATTTT
TRBV6-2/TRBV6-3	TRBJ1-5	-	-	CASSYPPPSGQSQHF	TGTGCCAGCAGTTACCCCCCGCCTTCAGGTCAGTCCCAGCATTTT
TRBV12-5	TRBJ2-7	few	-	CASAIGGGPTYEQYF	TGTGCTAGTGCCATCGGAGGCGGGCCCACCTACGAGCAGTACTTC
TRBV5-1	TRBJ2-2	once	-	CASSVGQGGSIGKLFF	TGCGCCAGCAGTGTCGGCCAGGGTGGTAGCATCGGGAAGCTGTTTTTT
TRBV12-3/TRBV12-4	TRBJ2-7	-	-	CASSQQGGPYEQYF	TGTGCCAGCAGCCAGCAGGGAGGACCATACGAGCAGTACTTC